These 5 T cell receptor beta chains share one sample of origin, sequenced in a study of T cell repertoires in cytomegalovirus infection. TCRdb re-called the reads with MiXCR, one entry per CDR3 protein. The top ten clones hold 24% of a sample with 500,000 to 600,000 distinct CDR3 sequences, 16% of them seen once. Sequencing was carried out using CD8+ T cells from PBMCs. The receptors derive from a human donor in good health (CMV status not recorded). Some clones in this sample may be carry-over from other donors' samples.

This clonotype was seen only a few times. The V and J genes are TRBV29-1 and TRBJ2-2, with D hard to call. This CDR3 is built from 13 residues. Germline CDR1 SQVTM, CDR2 ANQGSEA. The V gene lost 4 bases and the J gene lost 6 bases, with 12 bases spanning the gap. The CDR3 DNA sequence: TGCAGCGTTGCCAAAGGCTTCGCCGGGGAGCTGTTTTTT. The encoded protein is CSVAKGFAGELFF.

The chain links TRBV6-1 to TRBJ1-5; no reliable D call. The CDR3 extends over 15 amino acids. Deletions cut 7 bases from V and 0 bases from J, with 13 bases between. From germline, CDR1 is MNHNS and CDR2 SASEGT. CDR3 residues: CASKVTEYSNQPQHF. The CDR3 DNA is TGTGCCAGCAAGGTAACAGAGTATAGCAATCAGCCCCAGCATTTT.

V and J are TRBV20-1 and TRBJ2-1, with D perhaps TRBD1 or TRBD2 (5 bases each). The CDR3 totals 14 residues. Germline V lookup: CDR1 DFQATT, CDR2 SNEGSKA (reference sequence). Trimming removed 5 bases from V and 7 bases from J, with 18 bases in between. The CDR3 region is CSALGLGAGNEQFF. The CDR3 DNA sequence: TGCAGTGCTTTAGGGCTAGGGGCGGGTAATGAGCAGTTCTTC.

The chain employs TRBV13 and TRBJ2-1; no clear D. The CDR3 covers 11 residues. Germline V gives CDR1 PRHDT, CDR2 FYEKMQ (reference sequence). V shed 5 bases and J shed 5 bases, with 4 bases lying between them. The CDR3 protein is CASSVHNEQFF. CDR3 sequence (DNA): TGTGCCAGCAGCGTTCACAATGAGCAGTTCTTC.

This clonotype was counted only a few times. This chain links TRBV5-6 with TRBJ1-2, with TRBD1 identical over 10 bases. Losses at the gene ends were 4 bases for V and 4 bases for J; bases not matched to a gene: 7. The CDR3 loop spans 15 amino acids. Germline assignment: CDR1 SGHDT and CDR2 YYEEEE. The CDR3 DNA reads as TGTGCCAGCAGCGAAGGACAGGGGGGCAGCTATGGCTACACCTTC. This sequence encodes CASSEGQGGSYGYTF.